This TCR beta chain is from a study of blood T cell repertoires in COVID-19. Study summary: Nucleic acid was either cDNA or gDNA, and it came from T cells, B-cell-depleted T cells, or PBMCs.

Per the authors' pipeline: Reference gene primer amplification gave nucleated cell count estimates. The data were produced by immunoSEQ multiplex PCR, yet TCRdb's version contains in-frame clones alone and is incomplete. That table is the source of V, J and clone size, and D and trimming were worked out from the DNA. This sample yields approximately 170,000 clones, of which roughly 80% are seen a single time; approximately 10% belongs to the top ten. CDR1 and CDR2 from the germline V gene are MDHEN and SYDVKM. The CDR3 runs to 12 residues. Trimming removed 4 bases at V and 10 bases at J, with 12 bases between.

The chain carries TRBV28 and TRBJ2-3; no definite D call. Sequenced input: peripheral blood. The sequence derives from a man in his 70s with active or convalescent COVID-19. This chain's CDR3 is CASSSPTSAQYF. In DNA form, the CDR3 reads TGTGCCAGCAGTTCCCCGACATCCGCGCAGTATTTT.